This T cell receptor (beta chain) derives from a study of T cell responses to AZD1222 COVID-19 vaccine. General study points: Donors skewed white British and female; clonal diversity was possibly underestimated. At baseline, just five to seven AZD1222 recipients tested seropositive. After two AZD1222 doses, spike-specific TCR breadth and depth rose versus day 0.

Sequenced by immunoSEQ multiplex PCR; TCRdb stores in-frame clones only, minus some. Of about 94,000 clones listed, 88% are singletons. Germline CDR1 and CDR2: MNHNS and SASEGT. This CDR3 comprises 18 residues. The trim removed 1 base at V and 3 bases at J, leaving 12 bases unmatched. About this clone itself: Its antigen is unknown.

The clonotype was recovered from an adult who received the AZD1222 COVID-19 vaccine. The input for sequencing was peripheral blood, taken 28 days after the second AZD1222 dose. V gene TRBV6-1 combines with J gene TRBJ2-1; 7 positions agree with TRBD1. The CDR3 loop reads CASSEDRPPGTVYNEQFF. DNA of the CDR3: TGTGCCAGCAGTGAAGACCGACCCCCCGGGACAGTCTACAATGAGCAGTTCTTC.